This TCR beta chain stems from a study of neurological immune-mediated disorders. Points from the study as a whole: Multiple sclerosis was found to have the least TCR clonal expansion, below healthy controls, and HTLV-1-associated myelopathy the most. For the multiple sclerosis repertoire cluster, no association with any clinical or MRI feature was found.

Germline-derived CDR1 and CDR2 are LNHNV and YYDKDF (reference sequence). V was pared by 1 base and J by 2 bases, with 14 bases between. CDR3 length equals 16 residues. The cDNA was generated through 5'RACE incorporating 10-nucleotide random UMIs. Over 180 million TCR-beta sequences from 15-18 subjects were obtained in each sequencing run. TCRdb re-analysed the 5' RACE reads in MiXCR, keeping a single row per CDR3 protein. The sample holds around 62,000 distinct CDR3 sequences, approximately 4.1% seen once. This clonotype was counted at least ten times. The target antigen is unknown. This sequence originates from a man between 45 and 60 years old with multiple sclerosis. Sequencing was done on a sample of PBMCs. The chain combines TRBV15 with TRBJ2-5; possibly TRBD2 for D (6 bases). This chain's CDR3 is CATSRGAASAQETQYF. The CDR3 bases are TGTGCCACCAGCAGAGGGGCGGCTAGCGCTCAAGAGACCCAGTACTTC.